This T cell receptor beta chain was captured in a study of cytomegalovirus exposure and HLA in healthy donors. Overall study results and limits: When a later analysis was performed, an Asian-associated ancestry cluster reportedly had fewer N-insertions than the approximately 690-donor mean. Solely CMV serostatus was available to characterize immune exposure.

This clone has just one count. Antigen unknown. Amplification used 60 Vbeta primers and 13 Jbeta primers. Original processing methods: Roughly 73 million unique TCR beta chains, around 10 million of them shared, were counted by a later analysis. Repertoires were generated with immunoSEQ multiplex PCR, while TCRdb's copy carries only in-frame clones and drops some. That table gives V, J and clone size, and the DNA gave D and trimming. The table has around 90,000 clones, approximately 80% seen once. CDR1 and CDR2 from the germline V gene are SGDLS and YYNGEE. This CDR3 has 16 amino acids. The V and J ends lost 3 bases and 4 bases respectively, with 20 bases between them.

Sequenced: PBMCs. The clonotype was recovered from a woman aged 40 to 49 in good health and CMV-seronegative. The V gene is TRBV9, the J gene TRBJ2-7; possibly TRBD2 for D (5 bases). CDR3 in amino acids: CASSGGLGAESYEQYF. CDR3 nucleotides: TGTGCCAGCAGCGGAGGATTGGGAGCGGAGTCATACGAGCAGTACTTC.